This is a list of T cell receptor beta chains from one sample in a study of early T cells in non-severe SARS-CoV-2 infection. TCRdb analysed the 5' RACE reads with MiXCR anew, one entry per CDR3 protein. This sample has around 82,000 distinct CDR3 sequences, with 9.5% to 15% found just once. Sequenced: whole blood. The receptor source for this set is an adult who was a healthcare worker with PCR-confirmed SARS-CoV-2 infection or an uninfected control (not recorded which). Both conserved end residues are part of each CDR3. Each record gives: D gene, V gene, J gene, clone size, CDR3 DNA, CDR3 protein. A D gene is named only where the DNA matches it firmly. Clone size is given for some rows only: seen once, a few or many times, or a class if the clone is expanded.

D: -; V: TRBV7-9; J: TRBJ1-3; size: once; DNA: TGTGCCAGCAGCTGGACAGTCTCTGGAAACACCATATATTTT; CDR3: CASSWTVSGNTIYF
D: -; V: TRBV5-1; J: TRBJ1-2; size: many; DNA: TGCGCCAGCAGCTTAGTATCAGCTAACTATGGCTACACCTTC; CDR3: CASSLVSANYGYTF
D: TRBD1; V: TRBV20-1; J: TRBJ1-6; size: few; DNA: TGCAGTGCTATAACCGGGACAGGGAGATATAATTCACCCCTCCACTTT; CDR3: CSAITGTGRYNSPLHF
D: TRBD1; V: TRBV7-6; J: TRBJ2-3; size: -; DNA: TGTGCCAGCAGCTTTGGACAGGGGGCCACAGATACGCAGTATTTT; CDR3: CASSFGQGATDTQYF
D: -; V: TRBV3-1; J: TRBJ2-4; size: many; DNA: TGTGCCAGCAGCCAAGTTACGGGAGAAAACATTCAGTACTTC; CDR3: CASSQVTGENIQYF
D: -; V: TRBV20-1; J: TRBJ2-7; size: many; DNA: TGCAGTGCGAACCTACAGGGCCGCGAGCAGTACTTC; CDR3: CSANLQGREQYF
D: TRBD2; V: TRBV6-6; J: TRBJ2-1; size: few; DNA: TGTGCCAGCAGTCCCCCGGCTAGCGGGAGGGCCGGAGAGCAGTTCTTC; CDR3: CASSPPASGRAGEQFF
D: -; V: TRBV7-9; J: TRBJ2-7; size: few; DNA: TGTGCCAGCAGCCCCGGGACAAGACCCTACGAGCAGTACTTC; CDR3: CASSPGTRPYEQYF
D: TRBD1; V: TRBV6-5; J: TRBJ2-4; size: few; DNA: TGTGCCAGCAGTCTGGGACAGGTGGACATTCAGTACTTC; CDR3: CASSLGQVDIQYF
D: -; V: TRBV24-1; J: TRBJ2-1; size: -; DNA: TGTGCCACCAGCTTTACTTCCAGGGGTTACAATGAGCAGTTCTTC; CDR3: CATSFTSRGYNEQFF
D: TRBD2; V: TRBV6-1; J: TRBJ2-3; size: few; DNA: TGTGCCACTGGGCTAGCGGGAGGTTATACGCAGTATTTT; CDR3: CATGLAGGYTQYF
D: -; V: TRBV2; J: TRBJ1-4; size: -; DNA: TGTGCCAGCAGTGAAGCTGTGGGGGGCGAAGAAAAACTGTTTTTT; CDR3: CASSEAVGGEEKLFF
D: TRBD1; V: TRBV2; J: TRBJ1-5; size: many; DNA: TGTGCCAGCAGGCCCACAGGGGAAAGTCAGCCCCAGCATTTT; CDR3: CASRPTGESQPQHF
D: -; V: TRBV3-1; J: TRBJ2-1; size: -; DNA: TGTGCCAGCAGCCTACAAGCGGGTCTTGAGCAGTTCTTC; CDR3: CASSLQAGLEQFF
D: TRBD1; V: TRBV14; J: TRBJ2-1; size: many; DNA: TGTGCCAGCAGTCTCCGGGGGACAGGGTACTACAATGAGCAGTTCTTC; CDR3: CASSLRGTGYYNEQFF
D: -; V: TRBV21-1; J: TRBJ1-1; size: few; DNA: TGTGCCAGCAACTTCCGGGGGACTGTGAACACTGAAGCTTTCTTT; CDR3: CASNFRGTVNTEAFF
D: -; V: TRBV29-1; J: TRBJ2-7; size: -; DNA: TGCAGCGTGTCCCCGGGGTTTACCTACGAGCAGTACTTC; CDR3: CSVSPGFTYEQYF
D: TRBD2; V: TRBV5-1; J: TRBJ2-5; size: -; DNA: TGCGCCAGCAGCCGGGGACTAGCGGGACAAGAGACCCAGTACTTC; CDR3: CASSRGLAGQETQYF
D: -; V: TRBV7-3; J: TRBJ1-1; size: few; DNA: TGTGCCAGCAGCTACGGGGCAGGGTTGAACACTGAAGCTTTCTTT; CDR3: CASSYGAGLNTEAFF
D: TRBD1; V: TRBV4-1; J: TRBJ2-7; size: many; DNA: TGCGCCAGCAGCCAAGATGGGGTAGGGGACAGCTCCTACGAGCAGTACTTC; CDR3: CASSQDGVGDSSYEQYF
D: -; V: TRBV6-6; J: TRBJ2-7; size: -; DNA: TGTGCCAGTACACCTTCTAGAAATTCAGACGAGCAGTACTTC; CDR3: CASTPSRNSDEQYF
D: -; V: TRBV28; J: TRBJ1-2; size: many; DNA: TGTGCCAGCAGTTTATTTTCAATGGGGTTCGGAGGCTACACCTTC; CDR3: CASSLFSMGFGGYTF
D: -; V: TRBV6-5; J: TRBJ1-6; size: few; DNA: TGTGCCAGCAGTCCAATTCCTACTCCGACAGGAGCTAATTCACCCCTCCACTTT; CDR3: CASSPIPTPTGANSPLHF
D: TRBD2; V: TRBV5-3; J: TRBJ2-1; size: -; DNA: TGTGCCAGAAGCCCCGTCTCGAAATCGCGGGAGAACAATGAGCAGTTCTTC; CDR3: CARSPVSKSRENNEQFF
D: -; V: TRBV7-2; J: TRBJ1-1; size: -; DNA: TGTGCCAGCAGCTTATTTAAGGTTTTCTTT; CDR3: CASSLFKVFF
D: TRBD2; V: TRBV30; J: TRBJ2-1; size: -; DNA: TGTGCCTGGAGTCTTAGCGGGGCAATCTACAATGAGCAGTTCTTC; CDR3: CAWSLSGAIYNEQFF
D: -; V: TRBV20-1; J: TRBJ2-3; size: many; DNA: TGCAGTGCTAGAGATCGGGTAACCTGGGCGGTAGATACGCAGTATTTT; CDR3: CSARDRVTWAVDTQYF
D: TRBD2; V: TRBV6-2/TRBV6-3; J: TRBJ2-3; size: few; DNA: TGTGCCAGCAGGCATCGACTAGCGGGAGGGCAGGATACGCAGTATTTT; CDR3: CASRHRLAGGQDTQYF
D: -; V: TRBV5-6; J: TRBJ2-7; size: -; DNA: TGTGCCAGCAGCTTGGGGACAGCTGAGCAGTACTTC; CDR3: CASSLGTAEQYF
D: TRBD2; V: TRBV27; J: TRBJ2-7; size: -; DNA: TGTGCCAGCAGCCCTACCGGGACTAGCGGGAGGGCCGGCGAGCAGTACTTC; CDR3: CASSPTGTSGRAGEQYF
D: -; V: TRBV12-3/TRBV12-4; J: TRBJ1-4; size: -; DNA: TGTGCCAGCACCCTCAGACGGAGGGAAAAACTGTTTTTT; CDR3: CASTLRRREKLFF
D: -; V: TRBV18; J: TRBJ2-2; size: few; DNA: TGTGCCAGCTCACAGGGTTTACGGGGCGCCCAGTCCAACGCCGGGGAGCTGTTTTTT; CDR3: CASSQGLRGAQSNAGELFF